These T cell receptor beta chains were read from a single sample in a study of T cell repertoires in cytomegalovirus infection. From the reads, TCRdb called clonotypes with MiXCR, one entry per CDR3 protein. This table has some 400,000 distinct CDR3 sequences, approximately 31% appearing once. Sequenced: PBMCs. Source of these receptors: a human donor in good health (CMV status not recorded). Some clones in this sample may be carry-over from other donors' samples. CDR3s include the opening cysteine and the closing phenylalanine or tryptophan. The order of the fields is clone size, J gene, V gene, D gene, CDR3 DNA, CDR3 protein. D genes are given only for firm matches. Clone size is given for some rows only: seen once, a few or many times, or a class if the clone is expanded.

>.|TRBJ1-1|TRBV7-9|.
TGTTCCAGCAGAATGGGAGGGACTGAAGCTTTCTTT
CSSRMGGTEAFF
>few|TRBJ2-3|TRBV7-3|.
TGTGCCAGCAGCTTAAAGGACAGATCCACAGATACGCAGTATTTT
CASSLKDRSTDTQYF
>.|TRBJ2-3|TRBV15|.
TGTGCCACCAGCAGAGATCACCCGCTAGGGACAGATACGCAGTATTTT
CATSRDHPLGTDTQYF
>.|TRBJ2-2|TRBV4-1|.
TGCGCCAGCAGCCAAGATTTCCCGAACACCGGGGAGCTGTTTTTT
CASSQDFPNTGELFF
>.|TRBJ1-2|TRBV5-1|.
TGCGCCAGCAGCCCCACGTCACGGGGGGCTAATGGCTACACCTTC
CASSPTSRGANGYTF
>.|TRBJ1-5|TRBV28|.
TGTGCCATCAGTCTGGACCCCTTTAATCAGACCCATCATTTT
CAISLDPFNQTHHF
>many|TRBJ1-2|TRBV7-2|.
TGTGCCAGCATGGGGCGCGGCTACACCTTC
CASMGRGYTF
>few|TRBJ2-4|TRBV2|.
TGTGCCAGCAGTGCCCCTGTTTCCGGGGGGCCTACCAAAAACATTCAGTACTTC
CASSAPVSGGPTKNIQYF
>once|TRBJ2-5|TRBV2|TRBD2
TGTGCCAGCAGACTAGCGGGGCCAAAAGAGACCCAGTACTTC
CASRLAGPKETQYF
>.|TRBJ2-1|TRBV11-2|.
TGTGCCCGCAGCTTAAGGCTGGAATCCGGATGGTCCTACAATGAGCAGTTCTTC
CARSLRLESGWSYNEQFF
>few|TRBJ1-2|TRBV6-5|.
TGTGCCAGCAGTCCTGATCGGAACCTCAACTATGGCTACACCTTC
CASSPDRNLNYGYTF
>few|TRBJ1-4|TRBV28|.
TGTGCCAGCAGGTCGAGTAATGAAAAACTGTTTTTT
CASRSSNEKLFF
>.|TRBJ1-1|TRBV20-1|.
TGCAGTGCTAGCGGCGGGGCGGGGAGGGCGGACACTGAAGCTTTCTTT
CSASGGAGRADTEAFF
>.|TRBJ2-3|TRBV6-2/TRBV6-3|.
TGTGCCAGCAGCCAAGGTCTAGCTATGAGGTCCGGGAAGTATTTT
CASSQGLAMRSGKYF
>many|TRBJ1-1|TRBV12-3/TRBV12-4|.
TGTGCCAGCAGTTTAAATCGATTGGGTGAAGCTTTCTTT
CASSLNRLGEAFF
>.|TRBJ1-4|TRBV12-3/TRBV12-4|.
TGTGCCAGCAGTTTGAGCCAGTCTAATGAAAAACTGTTTTTT
CASSLSQSNEKLFF
>few|TRBJ2-2|TRBV7-2|.
TGTGCCAGCAGCACAAGGCGGGGCACCGGGGAGCTGTTTTTT
CASSTRRGTGELFF
>.|TRBJ2-2|TRBV19|.
TGTGCCAGTAGGTTGTATGAAACCGGGGAGCTGTTTTTT
CASRLYETGELFF
>many|TRBJ2-2|TRBV7-2|TRBD2
TGTGCCAGCAGCTTAACTAGCGGGGCCTCGAGGACCGGGGAGCTGTTTTTT
CASSLTSGASRTGELFF
>.|TRBJ2-1|TRBV7-9|.
TGTGCCAGCAGCCCACAGGGTACGGTCTCCTACAATGAGCAGTTCTTC
CASSPQGTVSYNEQFF
>many|TRBJ2-4|TRBV7-8|TRBD2
TGTGCCAGCAGCCCTAGCGGGGGAACCAAAAACATTCAGTACTTC
CASSPSGGTKNIQYF
>.|TRBJ1-6|TRBV7-9|.
TGTGCCAGCAGCCTTGTGATGGGGGAAGAGTGGGCTAATTCACCCCTCCACTTT
CASSLVMGEEWANSPLHF
>.|TRBJ2-3|TRBV7-3|TRBD2
TGTGCCAGCAGCTTAAAGGTCGGGGGGTGGGAAGATACGCAGTATTTT
CASSLKVGGWEDTQYF
>.|TRBJ2-3|TRBV19|.
TGTGCCAGTAGTATAGATGTAGATACGCAGTATTTT
CASSIDVDTQYF
>.|TRBJ2-1|TRBV7-8|TRBD2
TGTGCCAGCAGCCCACTAGCGGGGGGGCTAAATGAGCAGTTCTTC
CASSPLAGGLNEQFF
>.|TRBJ2-3|TRBV9|TRBD1
TGTGCCAGCAGCGTATCAATAGGGACAGCTTCTAGCACAGATACGCAGTATTTT
CASSVSIGTASSTDTQYF
>many|TRBJ1-4|TRBV7-6|.
TGTGCCAGCAGCCGAGACCGGGGGAATGAAAAACTGTTTTTT
CASSRDRGNEKLFF
>.|TRBJ2-6|TRBV6-1|TRBD1
TGTGACAGCAGCCGCCTGGGGACAGATATCTCTAGCCGCGTCCTGACTTTC
CDSSRLGTDISSRVLTF
>many|TRBJ1-1|TRBV7-8|TRBD1
TGTGCCAGCAGCTTACCCCCGACAGGGGTGGTACCCATGAACACTGAAGCTTTCTTT
CASSLPPTGVVPMNTEAFF
>.|TRBJ2-5|TRBV12-3/TRBV12-4|.
TGTGCCAGCAGTTACAACCAAGAGACCCAGTACTTC
CASSYNQETQYF
>.|TRBJ2-1|TRBV6-8|.
TGTGCCAGCAGTTACTCCGGGACACGGAGGCCGTACAATGAGCAGTTCTTC
CASSYSGTRRPYNEQFF
>.|TRBJ2-7|TRBV7-6|.
TGTGCCAGCAGCTTAGCGCCCCGCCAGGAAATGGGGCAGTACTTC
CASSLAPRQEMGQYF
>many|TRBJ2-5|TRBV7-2|.
TGTGCCAGCAGCTTAGCGCACCCGGAGGGAACCCAGTACTTC
CASSLAHPEGTQYF